This entry features one TCR beta chain sequence. Its antigen is unidentified. TCRdb itself ran the RT-PCR reads through MiXCR, one entry per CDR3 protein. In the table there are roughly 710,000 distinct CDR3 sequences, 12% to 15% of which are singletons. This sample was included in a study of response to subunit inactivated influenza vaccine. Study-wide results and limits: Few new T cells, the authors suggested, are recruited by each seasonal influenza vaccination.

The sequence was collected from a man aged 50 to 60 who received an inactivated influenza vaccine. Here the sequenced sample was PBMCs from blood, taken 14 to 15 days before vaccination.

The CDR3 loop reads CSAPQGLAGVQFF. CDR3 bases: TGCAGTGCCCCCCAGGGACTAGCGGGGGTGCAGTTCTTC. This sequence joins TRBV20-1 and TRBJ2-1, with TRBD2 identical over 14 bases. The CDR3 is 13 amino acids. Germline V gene lookup returns CDR1 DFQATT and CDR2 SNEGSKA (reference sequence). V shed 6 bases and J 12 bases; nucleotides not matched to a gene: 7.